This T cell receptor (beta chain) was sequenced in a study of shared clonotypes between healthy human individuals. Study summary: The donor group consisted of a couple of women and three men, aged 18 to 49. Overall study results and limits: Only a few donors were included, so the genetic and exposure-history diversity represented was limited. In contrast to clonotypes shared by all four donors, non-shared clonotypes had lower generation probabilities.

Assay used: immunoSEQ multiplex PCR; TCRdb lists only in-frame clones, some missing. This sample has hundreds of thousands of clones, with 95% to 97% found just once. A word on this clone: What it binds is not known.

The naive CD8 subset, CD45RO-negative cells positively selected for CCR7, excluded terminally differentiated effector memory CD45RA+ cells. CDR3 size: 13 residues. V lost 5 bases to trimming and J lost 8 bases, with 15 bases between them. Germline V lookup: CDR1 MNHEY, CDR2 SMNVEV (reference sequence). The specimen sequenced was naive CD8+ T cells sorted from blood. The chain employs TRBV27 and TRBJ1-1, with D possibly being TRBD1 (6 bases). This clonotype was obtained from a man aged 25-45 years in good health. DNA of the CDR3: TGTGCCAGCAGTCCCTTCAGGGGAGCGGAAGCTTTCTTT. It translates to CASSPFRGAEAFF.